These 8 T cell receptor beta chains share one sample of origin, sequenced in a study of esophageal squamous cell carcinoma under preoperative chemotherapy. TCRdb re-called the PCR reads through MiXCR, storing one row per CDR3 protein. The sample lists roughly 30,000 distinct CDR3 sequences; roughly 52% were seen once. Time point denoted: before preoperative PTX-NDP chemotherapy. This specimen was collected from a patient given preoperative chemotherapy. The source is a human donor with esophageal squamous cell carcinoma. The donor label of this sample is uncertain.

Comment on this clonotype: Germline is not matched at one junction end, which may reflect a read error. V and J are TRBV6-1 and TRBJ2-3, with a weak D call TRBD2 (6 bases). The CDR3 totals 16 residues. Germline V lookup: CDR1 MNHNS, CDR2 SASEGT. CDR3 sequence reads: CASSVLGGSYKNTQYF. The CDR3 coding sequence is TGTGCCAGCAGCGTATTGGGGGGAAGCTACAAAAATACTCAGTATTTT.

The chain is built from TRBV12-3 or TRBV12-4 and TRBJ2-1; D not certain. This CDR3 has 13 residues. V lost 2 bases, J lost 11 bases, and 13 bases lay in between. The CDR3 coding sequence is TGTGCCAGCAGTTTATATTATCGACCTAAGCAGTTCTTC. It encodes CASSLYYRPKQFF.

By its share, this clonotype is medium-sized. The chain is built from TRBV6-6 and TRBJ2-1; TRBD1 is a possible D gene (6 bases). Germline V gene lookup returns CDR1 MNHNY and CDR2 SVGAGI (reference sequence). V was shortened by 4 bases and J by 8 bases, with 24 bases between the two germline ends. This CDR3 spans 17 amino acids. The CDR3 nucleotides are TGTGCCAGCAGTTCCCCGTCCAGGGGATCCTGGGGCTATGAGCAGTTCTTC. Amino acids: CASSSPSRGSWGYEQFF.

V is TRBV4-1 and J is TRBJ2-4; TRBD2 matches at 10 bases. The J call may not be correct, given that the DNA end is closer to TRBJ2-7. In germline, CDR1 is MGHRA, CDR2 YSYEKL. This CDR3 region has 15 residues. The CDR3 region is CASSASGSNSYEQYF. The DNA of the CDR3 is TGCGCCAGCAGCGCTAGCGGGAGTAACTCCTACGAGCAGTACTTC.

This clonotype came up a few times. Written as DNA, the CDR3 is TGTGCCAGCAGCCCGGATGCGGGGAGCCAAGAGACCCAGTACTTC. Translated: CASSPDAGSQETQYF. The gene calls are TRBV7-3 and TRBJ2-5, with D tentatively TRBD2 (6 bases). In germline, CDR1 is SGHTA, CDR2 FQGTGA. Deletions cut 5 bases from V and 1 base from J, with 14 bases between. CDR3 length: 15 residues.

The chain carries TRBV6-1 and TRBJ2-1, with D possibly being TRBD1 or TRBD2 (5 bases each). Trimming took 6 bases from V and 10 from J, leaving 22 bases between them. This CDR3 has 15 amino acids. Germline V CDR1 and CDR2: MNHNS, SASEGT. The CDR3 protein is CASSRDGNLPYEQFF. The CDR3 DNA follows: TGTGCCAGCAGCAGGGACGGAAACCTTCCCTACGAGCAGTTCTTC.

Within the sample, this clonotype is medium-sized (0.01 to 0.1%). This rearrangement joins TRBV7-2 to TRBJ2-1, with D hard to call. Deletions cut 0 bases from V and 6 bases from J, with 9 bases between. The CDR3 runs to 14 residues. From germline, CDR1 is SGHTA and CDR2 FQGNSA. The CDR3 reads CASSLAAGRNEQFF. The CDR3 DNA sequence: TGTGCCAGCAGCTTAGCGGCCGGGCGCAATGAGCAGTTCTTC. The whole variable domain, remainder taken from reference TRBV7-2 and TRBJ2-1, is GAGVSQSPSNKVTEKGKDVELRCDPISGHTALYWYRQSLGQGLEFLIYFQGNSAPDKSGLPSDRFSAERTGGSVSTLTIQRTQQEDSAVYLCASSLAAGRNEQFFGPGTRLTVL.

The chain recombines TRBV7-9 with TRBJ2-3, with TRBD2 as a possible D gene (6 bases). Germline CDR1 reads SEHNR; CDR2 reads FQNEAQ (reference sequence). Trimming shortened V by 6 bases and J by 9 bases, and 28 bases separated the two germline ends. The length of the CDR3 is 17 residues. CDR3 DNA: TGTGCCAGCAGTCAAAGTGGCGGGGCAGCGAACACCGAGACGCAGTATTTT. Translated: CASSQSGGAANTETQYF.